The 18 T cell receptor beta chains in this list originate from one sample, sequenced in a study of T-cell memory formation after mild COVID-19. TCRdb re-analysed the 5' RACE reads in MiXCR, keeping a single row per CDR3 protein. This table has about 200,000 distinct CDR3 sequences, about a sixth appearing once. The specimen was PBMCs or a T cell subset sorted from them (not recorded which). These receptors were collected from an adult woman who had mild COVID-19 (a few samples of this study predate the infection). Cell type and time point are not known.

The genes are TRBV7-9 and TRBJ2-1, with D possibly matching TRBD2 (5 bases). The germline gives CDR1 SEHNR, CDR2 FQNEAQ (reference sequence). This CDR3 is 16 amino acids long. Between the trimmed V and J ends, which lost 1 base and 3 bases, there was a span of 13 bases. In nucleotides, the CDR3 is TGTGCCAGCAGCTTAGGAGAAACGGGGAACTACAATGAGCAGTTCTTC. Encoded protein: CASSLGETGNYNEQFF.

This rearrangement joins TRBV7-9 to TRBJ1-5; perhaps TRBD1 as D (6 bases). The CDR3 is 15 residues long. Germline CDR1 and CDR2: SEHNR and FQNEAQ (reference sequence). Trimming cost V 0 bases and J 4 bases, with 10 bases left between them. The CDR3 DNA sequence: TGTGCCAGCAGCTTAGCATCGGGGGCGAATCAGCCCCAGCATTTT. Its protein is CASSLASGANQPQHF.

This clonotype was counted between two and nine times. V usage is TRBV4-2 and J usage is TRBJ2-7, with D perhaps TRBD2 (6 bases). Per germline, CDR1 LGHNA and CDR2 YNFKEQ. V was pared by 4 bases and J by 6 bases, with 16 bases between. The CDR3 loop spans 14 amino acids. CDR3 sequence: CASSPLTSPSEQYF. The DNA of the CDR3 is TGTGCCAGCAGCCCCTTGACTAGTCCCTCCGAGCAGTACTTC.

The CDR3 protein is CASSHLAGSATDTQYF. CDR3 sequence (DNA): TGTGCCAGCAGCCATTTAGCGGGGAGTGCCACAGATACGCAGTATTTT. V usage is TRBV3-1 and J usage is TRBJ2-3; 8 nucleotides align to TRBD2. In germline, CDR1 is LGHDT, CDR2 YNNKEL (reference sequence). Germline trimming cut 3 bases from V and 2 bases from J; bases unmatched to any gene: 7. This CDR3 is built from 16 residues.

The V and J genes are TRBV2 and TRBJ2-2, with D unresolved. CDR3 length: 14 amino acids. Germline lookup yields CDR1 SNHLY and CDR2 FYNNEI. Deletions cut 5 bases from V and 11 bases from J, with 18 bases between. The CDR3 DNA follows: TGTGCCAGCAGTCCTCCGACGGGCCTCACCGAGCTGTTTTTT. As protein: CASSPPTGLTELFF.

This clonotype occurred a few times. The rearrangement uses TRBV27 and TRBJ1-1; D remains ambiguous. The germline V and J ends were trimmed by 7 bases and 4 bases, with 13 bases remaining between them. The CDR3 is 13 residues long. CDR1 and CDR2 (germline): MNHEY, SMNVEV (reference sequence). The CDR3 nucleotides are TGTGCCAGCACCATAGGCAGGAGCACTGAAGCTTTCTTT. It yields the protein CASTIGRSTEAFF.

A few counts support this clonotype. The chain recombines TRBV12-3 or TRBV12-4 with TRBJ2-7, with D unclear. Trimming shortened V by 6 bases and J by 1 base, and 13 bases separated the two germline ends. This CDR3 has 14 residues. The CDR3 loop reads CASRDQTKSYEQYF. CDR3 in DNA: TGTGCCAGCAGAGACCAGACCAAATCCTACGAGCAGTACTTC.

The chain recombines TRBV4-2 with TRBJ2-7; 9 bases agree with TRBD1. Germline CDR1 LGHNA, CDR2 YNFKEQ. CDR3 length: 16 amino acids. J gave up 4 bases and V 1 base, and 8 bases lay outside the gene matches. The CDR3 region has the DNA TGTGCCAGCAGCCAAGGGGGCACAGGGGGCGGTTACGAGCAGTACTTC. It encodes CASSQGGTGGGYEQYF.

This clonotype was observed a handful of times. The genes are TRBV2 and TRBJ2-1; 9 positions agree with TRBD1. Trimming cost V 4 bases and J 9 bases; bases outside gene matches: 10. CDR1 and CDR2 from the germline V gene are SNHLY and FYNNEI. The length of the CDR3 is 15 residues. The CDR3 protein is CASSAGGQGGSEQFF. CDR3 coding DNA: TGTGCCAGCAGTGCAGGGGGACAGGGTGGAAGTGAGCAGTTCTTC.

The sample holds many counts of this clonotype. The V gene is TRBV20-1, the J gene TRBJ2-2; TRBD2 matches 12 bases. CDR3 length: 17 amino acids. Germline-derived CDR1 and CDR2 are DFQATT and SNEGSKA (reference sequence). V gave up 2 bases and J gave up 3 bases; unmatched junction bases: 7. The CDR3, as DNA: TGCAGTGCTAGAAAGGCTAGCGGGGGGGCCGACACCGGGGAGCTGTTTTTT. It yields the protein CSARKASGGADTGELFF.

This clonotype was found a few times. V usage is TRBV18 and J usage is TRBJ2-7, with D hard to call. The V gene lost 0 bases and the J gene lost 5 bases, with 11 bases spanning the gap. CDR1 KGHSH and CDR2 LQKENI come from the germline V gene. The CDR3 is 14 amino acids. CDR3 sequence: CASSPPFRPHEQYF. CDR3 nucleotide sequence: TGTGCCAGCTCACCACCGTTTAGGCCCCACGAGCAGTACTTC.

This clonotype was observed once. The chain joins TRBV7-9 to TRBJ2-1; no clear D gene. V lost 1 base to trimming and J lost 13 bases, with 11 bases between them. The CDR3 spans 12 residues. Germline-derived CDR1 and CDR2 are SEHNR and FQNEAQ (reference sequence). CDR3 region: CASSLGFGPQFF. CDR3 bases: TGTGCCAGCAGCTTAGGGTTCGGACCTCAGTTCTTC.

The genes are TRBV7-6 and TRBJ2-5; weak D call: TRBD2 (5 bases). This CDR3 region has 13 residues. Per germline, CDR1 SGHVS and CDR2 FNYEAQ. Trimming shortened V by 0 bases and J by 4 bases, and 6 bases separated the two germline ends. CDR3 sequence: CASSLARAETQYF. The DNA of the CDR3 is TGTGCCAGCAGCTTAGCGAGGGCAGAGACCCAGTACTTC.

This clonotype was detected once. V is TRBV10-3 and J is TRBJ2-1; the D gene is possibly TRBD2 (6 bases). V dropped 0 bases and J dropped 8 bases, with 8 bases sitting between them. Germline assignment: CDR1 ENHRY and CDR2 SYGVKD. The CDR3 covers 13 residues. CDR3 loop: CAISESEGYEQFF. CDR3 sequence (DNA): TGTGCCATCAGTGAGTCGGAGGGATATGAGCAGTTCTTC.

This clonotype has a handful of counts. V usage is TRBV18 and J usage is TRBJ2-7; D tentatively fits TRBD1 or TRBD2 (6 bases each). Trimming shortened V by 2 bases and J by 5 bases, and 13 bases separated the two germline ends. Looked up from germline, CDR1 is KGHSH and CDR2 is LQKENI. This CDR3 is 14 amino acids long. The CDR3 loop reads CASSPKGGKDEQYF. In DNA, the CDR3 is TGTGCCAGCTCACCAAAAGGGGGGAAGGACGAGCAGTACTTC.

This clonotype was seen ten or more times. The V call is TRBV12-3 or TRBV12-4, the J call TRBJ1-5; 7 bases are shared with TRBD1. CDR3 length: 13 amino acids. The trim removed 7 bases at V and 4 bases at J, leaving 4 bases unmatched. The CDR3 loop is CASTGTENQPQHF. In DNA, the CDR3 is TGTGCCAGCACCGGGACAGAAAATCAGCCCCAGCATTTT.

The J gene is TRBJ1-2, the V gene TRBV6-2 or TRBV6-3; 7 bases map to TRBD1. The germline gives CDR1 MNHEY, CDR2 SVGEGT. This CDR3 contains 15 residues. Unmatched junction bases numbered 5, after V lost 0 bases and J lost 4 bases. This CDR3 is CASSYSTGDLYGYTF. The CDR3, as DNA: TGTGCCAGCAGTTACTCTACAGGGGATCTCTATGGCTACACCTTC.

This clonotype has just a few counts. V usage is TRBV11-3 and J usage is TRBJ2-2; TRBD1 matches 9 bases. The V and J ends lost 5 bases and 7 bases, in that order; junction bases with no gene match: 8. Germline lookup yields CDR1 SGHNT and CDR2 YENEEA. The CDR3 spans 15 residues. The CDR3 DNA reads as TGTGCCAGCAGCGGAGGACAGGGGAAGGTCGGGGAGCTGTTTTTT. Amino acid sequence: CASSGGQGKVGELFF.